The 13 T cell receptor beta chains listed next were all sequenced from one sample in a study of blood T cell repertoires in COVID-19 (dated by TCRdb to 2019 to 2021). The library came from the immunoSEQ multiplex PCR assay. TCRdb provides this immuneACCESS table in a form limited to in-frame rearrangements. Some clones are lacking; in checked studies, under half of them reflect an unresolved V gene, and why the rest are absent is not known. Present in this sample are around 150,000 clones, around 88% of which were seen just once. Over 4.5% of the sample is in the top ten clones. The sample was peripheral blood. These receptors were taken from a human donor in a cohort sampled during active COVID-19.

For the CDR3, the DNA is TGTGCCAGCAGCTTAGAGACCGGAGCCTACGAGCAGTACTTC. Protein product: CASSLETGAYEQYF. V and J are TRBV7-9 and TRBJ2-7; no definite D call. V shed 1 base and J shed 2 bases, with 9 bases lying between them. This CDR3 has 14 amino acids. The germline CDR1 and CDR2 sequences are SEHNR and FQNEAQ (reference sequence).

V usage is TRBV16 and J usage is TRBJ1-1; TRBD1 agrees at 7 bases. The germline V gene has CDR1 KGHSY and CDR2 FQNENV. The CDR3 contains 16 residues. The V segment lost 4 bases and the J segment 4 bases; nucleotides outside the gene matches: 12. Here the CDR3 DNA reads TGTGCCAGCAGCCTACGACAGGGTTTGGAGGGCACTGAAGCTTTCTTT. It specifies CASSLRQGLEGTEAFF.

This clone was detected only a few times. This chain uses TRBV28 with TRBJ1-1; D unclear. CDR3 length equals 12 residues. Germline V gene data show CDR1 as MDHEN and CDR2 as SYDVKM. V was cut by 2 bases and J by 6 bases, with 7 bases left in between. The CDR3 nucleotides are TGTGCCAGCAGTTTAGCCGGGGCTGAAGCTTTCTTT. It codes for CASSLAGAEAFF.

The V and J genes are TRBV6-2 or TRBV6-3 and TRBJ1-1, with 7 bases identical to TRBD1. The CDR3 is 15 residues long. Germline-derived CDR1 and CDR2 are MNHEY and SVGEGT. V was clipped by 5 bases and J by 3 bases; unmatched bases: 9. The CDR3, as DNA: TGTGCCAGCAGTCTTGACAGGGCGGATCACACTGAAGCTTTCTTT. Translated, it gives CASSLDRADHTEAFF.

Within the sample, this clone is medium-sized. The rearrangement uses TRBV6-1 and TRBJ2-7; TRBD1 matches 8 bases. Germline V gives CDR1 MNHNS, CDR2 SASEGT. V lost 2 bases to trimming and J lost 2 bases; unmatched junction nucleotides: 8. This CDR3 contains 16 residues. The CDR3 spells CASSEFTRGQTYEQYF. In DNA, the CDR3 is TGTGCCAGCAGTGAATTCACCAGGGGGCAAACCTACGAGCAGTACTTC.

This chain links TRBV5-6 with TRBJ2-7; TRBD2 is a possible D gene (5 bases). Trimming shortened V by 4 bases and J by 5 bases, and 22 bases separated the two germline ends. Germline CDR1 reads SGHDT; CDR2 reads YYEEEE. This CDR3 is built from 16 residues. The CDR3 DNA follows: TGTGCCAGCAGCCTAGTCGGGGAGCAGCCTAGGGACGAGCAGTACTTC. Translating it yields CASSLVGEQPRDEQYF.

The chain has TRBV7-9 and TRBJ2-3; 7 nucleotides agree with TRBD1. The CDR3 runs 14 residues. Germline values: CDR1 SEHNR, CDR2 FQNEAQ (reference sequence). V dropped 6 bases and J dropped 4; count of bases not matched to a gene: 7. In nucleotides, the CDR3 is TGTGCCAGCAGTTTACAGGGGAACGCAGATACGCAGTATTTT. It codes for CASSLQGNADTQYF.

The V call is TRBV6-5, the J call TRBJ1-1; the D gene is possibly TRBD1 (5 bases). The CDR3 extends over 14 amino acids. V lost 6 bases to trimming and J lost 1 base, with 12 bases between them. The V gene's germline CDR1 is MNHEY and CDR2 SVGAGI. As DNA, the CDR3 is TGTGCCAGCAGGGCACACAGGCCGAACACTGAAGCTTTCTTT. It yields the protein CASRAHRPNTEAFF.

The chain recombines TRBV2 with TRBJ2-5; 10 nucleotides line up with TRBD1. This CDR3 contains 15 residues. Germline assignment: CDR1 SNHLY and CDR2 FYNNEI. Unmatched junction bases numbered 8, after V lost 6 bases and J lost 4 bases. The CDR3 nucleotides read TGTGCCAGCAGCCGGGACAGGGGAACATCAGAGACCCAGTACTTC. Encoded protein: CASSRDRGTSETQYF.

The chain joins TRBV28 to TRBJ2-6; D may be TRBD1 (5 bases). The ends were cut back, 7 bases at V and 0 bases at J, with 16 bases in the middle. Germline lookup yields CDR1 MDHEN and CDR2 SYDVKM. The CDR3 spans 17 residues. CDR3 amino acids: CASTKNRPPSGANVLTF. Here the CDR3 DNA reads TGTGCCAGCACCAAGAACAGGCCACCCTCTGGGGCCAACGTCCTGACTTTC.

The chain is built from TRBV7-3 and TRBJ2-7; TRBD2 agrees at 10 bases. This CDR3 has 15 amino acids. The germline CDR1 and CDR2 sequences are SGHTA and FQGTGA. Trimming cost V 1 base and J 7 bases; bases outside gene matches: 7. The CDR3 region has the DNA TGTGCCAGCAGCTTAAAAGCGGGAGGGCCGGGTGAGCAGTACTTC. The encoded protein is CASSLKAGGPGEQYF. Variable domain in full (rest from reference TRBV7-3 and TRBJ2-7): GAGVSQTPSNKVTEKGKYVELRCDPISGHTALYWYRQSLGQGPEFLIYFQGTGAADDSGLPNDRFFAVRPEGSVSTLKIQRTERGDSAVYLCASSLKAGGPGEQYFGPGTRLTVT.

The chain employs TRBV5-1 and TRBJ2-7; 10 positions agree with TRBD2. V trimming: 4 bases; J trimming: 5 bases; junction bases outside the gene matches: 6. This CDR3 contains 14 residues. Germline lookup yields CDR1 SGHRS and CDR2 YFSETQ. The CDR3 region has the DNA TGCGCCAGCAGCACCCAAGCGGGAGGGCACGAGCAGTACTTC. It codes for CASSTQAGGHEQYF.

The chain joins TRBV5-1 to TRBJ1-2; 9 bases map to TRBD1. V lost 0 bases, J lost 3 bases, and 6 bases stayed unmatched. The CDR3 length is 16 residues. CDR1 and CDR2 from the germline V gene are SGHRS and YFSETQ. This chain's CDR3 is CASSLARTGDDYGYTF. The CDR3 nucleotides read TGCGCCAGCAGCTTGGCAAGGACAGGGGATGACTATGGCTACACCTTC.